The 25 T cell receptor beta chains given below trace back to one sample, sequenced in a study of blood T cells in healthy people across ages. A second PCR of roughly 7 to 11 cycles used a sample-barcoded 5' primer and a J-beta primer mix. TCRdb called the 5' RACE reads again in MiXCR, with one record for every CDR3 protein. Here the sample spans about 1,600,000 distinct CDR3 sequences, 40% to 50% being singletons. What was sequenced was blood. Every receptor here comes from a woman aged 18-29 years in good health.

The rearrangement links TRBV12-3 or TRBV12-4 to TRBJ1-1, with D possibly being TRBD1 (5 bases). Trimming pared 0 bases from V and 1 base from J, leaving 12 bases between. This CDR3 has 16 residues. CDR3 in DNA: TGTGCCAGCAGTTTAGCGGTCGGAGGGGCGAACACTGAAGCTTTCTTT. This translates into CASSLAVGGANTEAFF.

The CDR3, as DNA: TGTGCCAGCAGCTTGCTAGGGGGCGCAGGAAGGATGGGAGATACGCAGTATTTT. Protein: CASSLLGGAGRMGDTQYF. The chain couples TRBV11-2 to TRBJ2-3, with 7 bases that match TRBD1. This CDR3 contains 18 residues. With 3 bases clipped from V and 5 bases from J, the junction kept 17 bases outside the gene matches. Germline V gene sequence: CDR1 SGHAT, CDR2 FQNNGV.

V gene TRBV12-3 or TRBV12-4 combines with J gene TRBJ2-6; unclear D gene. Trimming stripped 5 bases from V and 4 bases from J, with 9 bases between. This CDR3 is built from 14 residues. The DNA of the CDR3 is TGTGCCAGCAGTGCCGTGAGGGGGGCCAACGTCCTGACTTTC. As protein: CASSAVRGANVLTF.

With regard to this clonotype: A read error may be the cause here, since a much bigger clone is one base away. This sequence joins TRBV2 and TRBJ1-2; TRBD1 aligns across 8 bases. Trimming took 6 bases from V and 6 from J; bases not matched to a gene: 6. This CDR3 is 13 amino acids long. Germline assignment: CDR1 SNHLY and CDR2 FYNNEI. The CDR3 DNA reads as TGTGCCAGCAGCCGACAGGGGAACGATGGCTACACCTTC. Its translation: CASSRQGNDGYTF.

The sample holds a few counts of this clonotype. The V call is TRBV29-1, the J call TRBJ1-3; a weak D match, TRBD1 (5 bases). There are 14 residues in the CDR3. V lost 7 bases to trimming and J lost 8 bases, with 21 bases between them. Germline CDR1 SQVTM, CDR2 ANQGSEA. The CDR3 bases are TGCAGCGCCTGGGGATCGGGGGAGGAGTACACCATATATTTT. It is translated as CSAWGSGEEYTIYF.

This chain uses TRBV28 with TRBJ2-3, with TRBD1 identical over 7 bases. V was pared by 6 bases and J by 0 bases, with 6 bases of the junction left unmatched. The CDR3 covers 15 residues. Germline values: CDR1 MDHEN, CDR2 SYDVKM. The CDR3 DNA reads as TGTGCCAGCAGGCCAAGGGGGCTGAGCACAGATACGCAGTATTTT. Encoded protein: CASRPRGLSTDTQYF.

The CDR3 DNA sequence: TGTGCCAGCAGCTCCCTGGACAAGAACACTGAAGCTTTCTTT. Its protein product is CASSSLDKNTEAFF. The chain joins TRBV12-3 or TRBV12-4 to TRBJ1-1, with D possibly TRBD1 on 5 matching bases. Trimming shortened V by 6 bases and J by 1 base, and 12 bases separated the two germline ends. The CDR3 has 14 amino acids.

This clonotype was counted only a few times. The chain carries TRBV6-1 and TRBJ1-2, with a tentative D call TRBD1 (5 bases). V was clipped by 1 base and J by 8 bases, with 14 bases between them. The germline V gene encodes CDR1 MNHNS and CDR2 SASEGT. The CDR3 covers 14 residues. The CDR3 sequence is CASSEDGAGGGYTF. CDR3 nucleotides: TGTGCCAGCAGTGAAGACGGGGCAGGAGGAGGCTACACCTTC.

The sample holds a few counts of this clonotype. This chain connects TRBV5-1 to TRBJ1-4; 8 nucleotides align to TRBD1. This CDR3 region has 18 residues. Germline-derived CDR1 and CDR2 are SGHRS and YFSETQ. Unmatched junction bases numbered 13, after V lost 5 bases and J lost 1 base. DNA for the CDR3: TGCGCCAGCAGGAGGCGGACAGGGAGAATTGGAACTAATGAAAAACTGTTTTTT. This encodes CASRRRTGRIGTNEKLFF.

In this sample, this clonotype turned up once. The CDR3 DNA reads TGTGCCAGCAGTCCCGACACCCCCGGTACGCAGTATTTT. Translating gives CASSPDTPGTQYF. The J gene is TRBJ2-3, the V gene TRBV27; no reliable D call. The germline V gene has CDR1 MNHEY and CDR2 SMNVEV (reference sequence). The V end was cut by 5 bases, the J end by 8 bases, with 14 bases between. The CDR3 has 13 amino acids.

This clonotype was counted a few times. The rearrangement joins TRBV12-3 or TRBV12-4 to TRBJ2-1, with 8 nucleotides matching TRBD1. Trimming cost V 7 bases and J 3 bases; bases outside gene matches: 8. CDR3 length: 15 amino acids. The CDR3 DNA reads TGTGCCAGCAACCAGGGGGCCCGATTCTACAATGAGCAGTTCTTC. Translated: CASNQGARFYNEQFF.

In nucleotides, the CDR3 is TGTGCCAGCAGCGTATATTCCGGGACTAGAGACAATGAGCAGTTCTTC. It is translated as CASSVYSGTRDNEQFF. V and J are TRBV4-2 and TRBJ2-1, with 8 bases aligning to TRBD2. V dropped 5 bases and J dropped 5; count of bases not matched to a gene: 11. This CDR3 is built from 16 residues. CDR1 is LGHNA and CDR2 is YNFKEQ in the germline V gene.

This clonotype was seen many times. The V gene is TRBV29-1, the J gene TRBJ2-3, with D possibly being TRBD2 (5 bases). The germline V gene has CDR1 SQVTM and CDR2 ANQGSEA. Trimming took off 6 bases at V and 2 bases at J, with 15 bases between the two ends. CDR3 length: 14 amino acids. The CDR3 nucleotides are TGCAGCGTCGCAAGTGAGGGTAACACAGATACGCAGTATTTT. Its protein product is CSVASEGNTDTQYF.

Notes on this clonotype: A read error may explain this, as a much larger clone is one base away. The chain carries TRBV4-1 and TRBJ2-1; possibly TRBD1 or TRBD2 for D (5 bases each). Trimming cost V 1 base and J 9 bases, with 13 bases left between them. Germline assignment: CDR1 MGHRA and CDR2 YSYEKL. There are 14 residues in the CDR3. CDR3 coding DNA: TGCGCCAGCAGCCAAGGAGGGGCGACGGGTGAGCAGTTCTTC. This gives the protein CASSQGGATGEQFF.

The V call is TRBV5-1, the J call TRBJ1-2, with 8 nucleotides matching TRBD1. The trim removed 0 bases at V and 3 bases at J, leaving 7 bases unmatched. Germline assignment: CDR1 SGHRS and CDR2 YFSETQ. The CDR3 covers 16 residues. The CDR3 region is CASSLVPTGDYYGYTF. As DNA, the CDR3 is TGCGCCAGCAGCTTGGTCCCGACAGGGGATTACTATGGCTACACCTTC.

This clonotype has a count of ten or more. The V and J genes are TRBV10-3 and TRBJ2-1; the match to TRBD2 covers 7 bases. The CDR3 is made up of 14 amino acids. Trimming took 2 bases from V and 6 from J; bases not matched to a gene: 4. Germline V gene data show CDR1 as ENHRY and CDR2 as SYGVKD. In DNA form, the CDR3 reads TGTGCCATCAGTGAGAAAGCGGGACTCAATGAGCAGTTCTTC. Translated, it gives CAISEKAGLNEQFF.

V and J are TRBV6-2 or TRBV6-3 and TRBJ2-7, with TRBD2 matching 11 bases. The J call is doubtful: the DNA matches TRBJ2-4 better. The V gene's germline CDR1 is MNHEY and CDR2 SVGEGT. This CDR3 has 16 residues. CDR3 amino acids: CASSYSPSGGSNIQYF. The DNA of the CDR3 is TGTGCCAGCAGTTACTCCCCTAGCGGGGGGTCCAACATTCAGTACTTC.

This chain joins TRBV5-1 and TRBJ1-2, with 8 bases fitting TRBD1. After removal of 1 base from V and 6 bases from J, the junction contained 2 bases not matched to a gene. Germline CDR1 is SGHRS and CDR2 is YFSETQ. The CDR3 length is 13 residues. The CDR3 bases are TGCGCCAGCAGCTTGACGACAGGGGATGGCTACACCTTC. Encoded protein: CASSLTTGDGYTF.

This clonotype was found a few times. V gene TRBV20-1 combines with J gene TRBJ2-3, with 7 bases that match TRBD2. V lost 2 bases and J lost 4; bases outside the gene matches: 3. The CDR3 sequence is 13 residues long. The germline V gene has CDR1 DFQATT and CDR2 SNEGSKA (reference sequence). This CDR3 reads CSARWREPDTQYF. The CDR3 DNA reads as TGCAGTGCTAGATGGCGGGAGCCAGATACGCAGTATTTT.

The genes are TRBV7-9 and TRBJ2-1, with 8 bases that match TRBD1. The CDR3 totals 16 residues. The V and J ends lost 0 bases and 5 bases, in that order; junction bases with no gene match: 6. Germline-derived CDR1 and CDR2 are SEHNR and FQNEAQ (reference sequence). The CDR3 here is CASSLAYRGENNEQFF. In DNA form, the CDR3 reads TGTGCCAGCAGCTTAGCGTACAGGGGGGAGAACAATGAGCAGTTCTTC.

The chain carries TRBV6-1 and TRBJ2-1, with 10 positions matching TRBD2. After removal of 7 bases from V and 3 bases from J, the junction contained 3 bases not matched to a gene. Looked up from germline, CDR1 is MNHNS and CDR2 is SASEGT. The CDR3 consists of 14 residues. DNA of the CDR3: TGTGCCAGCAATCTAGCGGGGGTCTACAATGAGCAGTTCTTC. Translation: CASNLAGVYNEQFF.

The chain couples TRBV12-3 or TRBV12-4 to TRBJ1-5; D is undetermined. The CDR3 totals 15 residues. V dropped 3 bases and J dropped 2 bases, with 11 bases sitting between them. The CDR3: CASSFSRLGNQPQHF. CDR3 sequence (DNA): TGTGCCAGCAGTTTTAGCAGACTTGGCAATCAGCCCCAGCATTTT.

The sample holds a few counts of this clonotype. The chain links TRBV6-6 to TRBJ2-7; TRBD2 matches 12 bases. This CDR3 contains 16 residues. The trim removed 2 bases at V and 6 bases at J, leaving 8 bases unmatched. Germline-derived CDR1 and CDR2 are MNHNY and SVGAGI (reference sequence). This chain's CDR3 is CASSYVLAGGPSEQYF. The DNA for the CDR3 is TGTGCCAGCAGTTACGTCCTAGCGGGAGGGCCGAGCGAGCAGTACTTC.

The V call is TRBV12-3 or TRBV12-4, the J call TRBJ2-6; D may be TRBD2 (6 bases). The V end was cut by 7 bases, the J end by 2 bases, with 15 bases between. The CDR3 contains 16 residues. CDR3 nucleotides: TGTGCCAGCACTGGGGGGAATGTTACTGGGGCCAACGTCCTGACTTTC. Its protein is CASTGGNVTGANVLTF.

The chain couples TRBV10-3 to TRBJ2-3; TRBD2 aligns across 10 bases. Unmatched junction bases numbered 7, after V lost 10 bases and J lost 3 bases. CDR1 ENHRY and CDR2 SYGVKD come from the germline V gene. This CDR3 region has 14 residues. The CDR3, as DNA: TGTGCCACAAAGCGGGAGGGCCTGACAGATACGCAGTATTTT. Its translation is CATKREGLTDTQYF.